The clone carrying this T cell receptor (beta chain) was seen ten or more times. Its specificity is not known. The junction had 6 bases not matched to a gene; V was cut back by 3 bases and J by 7 bases. CDR1 SGDLS and CDR2 YYNGEE come from the germline V gene. The CDR3 is made up of 13 amino acids. The data belong to a study of Graves' ophthalmopathy and Graves' hyperthyroidism. Study-wide findings and caveats: Cross-validated, the 13-signature model showed 87.88%/81.08% sensitivity/specificity, and 80%/75% in the test set.

Ophthalmopathy not arising within 18 months of follow-up defined hyperthyroidism as stable. Certain patients were not enrolled. These were patients with other autoimmune diseases, uncontrolled infections, pregnancy or lactation. The authors amplified TCR beta CDR3 regions from RNA transcripts. The workflow started with a first-round RT-PCR run with HTBI primers and then moved on to a second-round multiplex PCR. TCRdb re-called the multiplex PCR reads with MiXCR, one entry per CDR3 protein. The sample yields 350,000 to 450,000 distinct CDR3 sequences, around 21% seen once. The sequence derives from a woman aged 18 to 35 with stable Graves' hyperthyroidism. The sample taken for sequencing was peripheral blood. The rearrangement links TRBV9 to TRBJ1-2; 7 bases align to TRBD1. The CDR3 nucleotides are TGTGCCAGCAGCGCACAGGGGACTGGTGGCTACACCTTC. Protein product: CASSAQGTGGYTF.